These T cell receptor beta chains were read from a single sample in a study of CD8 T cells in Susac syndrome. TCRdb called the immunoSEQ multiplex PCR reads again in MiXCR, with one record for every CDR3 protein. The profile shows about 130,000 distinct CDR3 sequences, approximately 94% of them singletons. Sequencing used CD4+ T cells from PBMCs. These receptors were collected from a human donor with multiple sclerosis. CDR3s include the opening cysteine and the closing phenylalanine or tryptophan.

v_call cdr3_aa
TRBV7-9 CASTKAAGEAFF
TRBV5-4 CASSLGGSSGYQPQHF
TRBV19 CAASGVFSGANVLTF
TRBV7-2 CASSPRGGGEGYTF
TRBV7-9 CASSFGTSQPQHF
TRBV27 CASSRTRPETQYF
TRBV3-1 CASSQGLAGTTQYF
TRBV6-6 CASSYGLTGQETQYF
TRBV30 CAWRIQGSNYGYTF
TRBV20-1 CSARPLGQGNQPQHF
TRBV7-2 CASSPSADFNQPQHF
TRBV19 CASRQGDQPQHF
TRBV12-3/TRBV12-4 CASSLFATGDGYTF
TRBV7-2 CASSYQRGHIQYF
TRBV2 CASSEGRSGGYGYTF
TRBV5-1 CASSLVLGRTEAFF
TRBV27 CASSYRTAGPYEQYF
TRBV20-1 CSAGTGSTGELFF
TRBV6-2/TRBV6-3 CASSDTGGATEAFF
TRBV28 CASSLTSSNEQYF
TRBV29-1 CSVGRPINTGELFF
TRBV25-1 CASSHIQDRNTEAFF
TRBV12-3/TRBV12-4 CASSLGNYNEQFF
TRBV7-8 CASNRDRGSYEQYF
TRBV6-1 CASTVRDSRAANTGELFF
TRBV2 CASRGGLSSYTF
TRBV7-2 CASSPGREANYGYTF
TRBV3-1 CASSHGSYEQYF
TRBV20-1 CSACPTSHEQYF
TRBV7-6 CASSPYRGGGYTF
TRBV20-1 CSARGAVPSALHF
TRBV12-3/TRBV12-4 CASSFRQAPRTEAFF
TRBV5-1 CASSRVGTGDNEQFF
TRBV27 CASSLSKDSISGYTF
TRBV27 CASRKSEAGTGNYEQYF
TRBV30 CATGSQGTYEQYF
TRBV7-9 CASSLVEGEAFF
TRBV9 CASSVDLHTGELFF
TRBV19 CASRGPGHSETQYF
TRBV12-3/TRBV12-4 CASNPQRAGGYTF